Detailed here is one T cell receptor (beta chain). Other nucleotide sequences in the sample specify the same CDR3. Each recovered donor of Cohort 3 presented with two negative PCRs, clearance, or symptom resolution. These data come from a study of blood T cell repertoires in COVID-19. V lost 1 base and J 8 bases, leaving 11 bases between the germline ends. CDR3 length: 13 amino acids. Profiling relied on immunoSEQ multiplex PCR, and the TCRdb table lists in-frame clones only, not all of them. Among more than 200,000 clones, just over 85% were seen once, and the ten largest hold roughly 1.7%. The chain uses TRBV12-3 or TRBV12-4 and TRBJ1-2; D might be TRBD1 (5 bases). The TCR comes from a man aged 35-49 years who had recovered from COVID-19. Sequencing was performed on PBMCs or T cells enriched from blood (not recorded which). For the CDR3, the DNA is TGTGCCAGCAGTTTAGGGCAGGGCTACGGCTACACCTTC. Its translation is CASSLGQGYGYTF.